This T cell receptor (beta chain) was sequenced for a study of post-analysis software for immune sequencing data. General study points: Normalized Chao1 diversity was significantly reduced in patients versus controls.

cDNA libraries for TCR beta contained unique molecular identifiers. TCRdb re-called the PCR reads with MiXCR, one entry per CDR3 protein. The sample includes roughly 200,000 distinct CDR3 sequences, approximately 29% of them seen just once. About this clonotype: Its antigen is not identified. One base away lies a much larger clone, so this may be a sequencing read error.

The TCR originated in a girl aged 2-17 years with multiple sclerosis. Sequencing used blood.

CDR3 sequence: CANSFTAGRQGIEQFF. For the CDR3, the DNA is TGTGCCAACAGTTTCACGGCCGGAAGACAGGGGATTGAGCAGTTCTTC. V is TRBV12-3 or TRBV12-4 and J is TRBJ2-1, with 8 bases matching TRBD1. The CDR3 is made up of 16 amino acids.